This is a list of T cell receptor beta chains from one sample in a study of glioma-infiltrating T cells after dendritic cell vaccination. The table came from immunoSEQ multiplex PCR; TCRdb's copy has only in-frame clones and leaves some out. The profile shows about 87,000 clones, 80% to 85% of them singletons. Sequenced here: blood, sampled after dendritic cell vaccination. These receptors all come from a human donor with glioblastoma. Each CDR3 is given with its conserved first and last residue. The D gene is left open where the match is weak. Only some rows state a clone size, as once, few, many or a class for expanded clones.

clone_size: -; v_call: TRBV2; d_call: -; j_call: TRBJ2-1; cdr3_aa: CASSPTSIGEQFF; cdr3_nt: TGTGCCAGCAGTCCCACTAGCATCGGTGAGCAGTTCTTC
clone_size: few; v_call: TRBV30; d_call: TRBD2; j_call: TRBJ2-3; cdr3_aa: CAWSVRTSGTDTQYF; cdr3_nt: TGTGCCTGGAGTGTAAGAACTAGCGGGACAGATACGCAGTATTTT
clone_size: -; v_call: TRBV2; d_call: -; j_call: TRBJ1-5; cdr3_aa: CASSEEPLGSNQPQHF; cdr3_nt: TGTGCCAGCAGTGAAGAACCTCTCGGGAGCAATCAGCCCCAGCATTTT
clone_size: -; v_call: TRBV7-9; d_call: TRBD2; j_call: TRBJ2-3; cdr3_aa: CASSSRTSGGRTQYF; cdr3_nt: TGTGCCAGCAGCTCCAGGACTAGCGGGGGGCGTACGCAGTATTTT
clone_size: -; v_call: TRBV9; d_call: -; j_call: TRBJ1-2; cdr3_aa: CASSPSGFNYGYTF; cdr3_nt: TGTGCCAGCAGCCCTAGCGGGTTTAACTATGGCTACACCTTC
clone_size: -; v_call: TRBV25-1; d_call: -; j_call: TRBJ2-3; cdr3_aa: CASSDLGAQADTQYF; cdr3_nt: TGTGCCAGCAGTGATTTGGGGGCGCAAGCAGATACGCAGTATTTT
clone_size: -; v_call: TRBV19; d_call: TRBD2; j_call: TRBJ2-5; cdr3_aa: CASSVTSVGETQYF; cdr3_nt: TGTGCCAGTAGTGTGACTAGCGTGGGAGAGACCCAGTACTTC
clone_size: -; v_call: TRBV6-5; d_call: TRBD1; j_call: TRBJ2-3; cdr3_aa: CASSAGTGAEDTQYF; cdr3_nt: TGTGCCAGCAGTGCCGGGACAGGGGCTGAAGATACGCAGTATTTT
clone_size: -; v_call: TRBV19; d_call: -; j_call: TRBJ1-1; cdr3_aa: CASTSREGLGTEAFF; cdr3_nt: TGTGCCAGTACCTCGAGAGAGGGCCTGGGGACTGAAGCTTTCTTT
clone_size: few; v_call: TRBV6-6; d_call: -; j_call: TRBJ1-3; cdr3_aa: CASSSQGTGNTIYF; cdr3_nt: TGTGCCAGCAGTTCCCAGGGGACTGGAAACACCATATATTTT
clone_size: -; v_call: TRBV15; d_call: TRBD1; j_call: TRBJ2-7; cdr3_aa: CATSRKTGFSGYEQYF; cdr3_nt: TGTGCCACCAGCAGAAAGACAGGGTTTAGTGGTTACGAGCAGTACTTC
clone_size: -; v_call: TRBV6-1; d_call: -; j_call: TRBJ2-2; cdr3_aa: CASSELGSGEAGELFF; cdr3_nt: TGTGCCAGCAGTGAACTGGGAAGTGGGGAGGCCGGGGAGCTGTTTTTT
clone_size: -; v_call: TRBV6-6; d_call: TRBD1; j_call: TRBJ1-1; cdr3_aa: CASSYDRGNTEAFF; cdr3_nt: TGTGCCAGCAGTTACGACAGGGGGAACACTGAAGCTTTCTTT
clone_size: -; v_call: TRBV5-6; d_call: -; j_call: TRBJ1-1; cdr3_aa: CASSLGDRKMNTEAFF; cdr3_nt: TGTGCCAGCAGCTTGGGAGACAGAAAGATGAACACTGAAGCTTTCTTT
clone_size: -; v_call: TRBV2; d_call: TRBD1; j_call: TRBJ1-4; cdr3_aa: CASKDRSRTNEKLFF; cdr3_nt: TGTGCCAGCAAGGACAGGTCTCGAACTAATGAAAAACTGTTTTTT
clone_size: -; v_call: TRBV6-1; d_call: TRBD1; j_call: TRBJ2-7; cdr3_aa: CASRAGTGSSYEQYF; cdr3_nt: TGTGCCAGCAGGGCCGGGACAGGGTCCTCCTACGAGCAGTACTTC
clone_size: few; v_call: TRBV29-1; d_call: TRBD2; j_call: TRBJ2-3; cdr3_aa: CSVVTGYGGTDTQYF; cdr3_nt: TGCAGCGTTGTGACTGGTTACGGGGGGACAGATACGCAGTATTTT
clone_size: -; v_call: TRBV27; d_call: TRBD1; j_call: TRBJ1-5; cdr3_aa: CASRPGTEYSNQPQHF; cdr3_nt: TGTGCCAGCAGGCCGGGGACAGAATATAGCAATCAGCCCCAGCATTTT
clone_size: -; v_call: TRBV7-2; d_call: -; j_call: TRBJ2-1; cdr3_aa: CASSLDRRDNEQFF; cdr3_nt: TGTGCCAGCAGCCTCGACAGGCGCGACAATGAGCAGTTCTTC
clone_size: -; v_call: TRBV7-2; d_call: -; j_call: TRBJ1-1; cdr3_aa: CASSTHPTVLGTEAFF; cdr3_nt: TGTGCCAGCAGCACGCACCCGACAGTCTTGGGGACTGAAGCTTTCTTT
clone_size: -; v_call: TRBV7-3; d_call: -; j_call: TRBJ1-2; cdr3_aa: CASSLVGDLGGYTF; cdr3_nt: TGTGCCAGCAGCTTAGTAGGGGATCTGGGGGGCTACACCTTC
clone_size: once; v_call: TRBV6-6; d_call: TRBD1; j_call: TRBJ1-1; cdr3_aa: CASSPGTVNTEAFF; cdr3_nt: TGTGCCAGCAGCCCCGGGACAGTGAACACTGAAGCTTTCTTT
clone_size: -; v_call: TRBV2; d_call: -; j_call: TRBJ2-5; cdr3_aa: CASSESASAEETQYF; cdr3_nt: TGTGCCAGCAGTGAAAGCGCTAGCGCGGAGGAGACCCAGTACTTC
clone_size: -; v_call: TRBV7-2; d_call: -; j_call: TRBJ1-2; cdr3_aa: CASSPYTSYGYTF; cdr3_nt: TGTGCCAGCAGCCCTTACACCAGCTATGGCTACACCTTC
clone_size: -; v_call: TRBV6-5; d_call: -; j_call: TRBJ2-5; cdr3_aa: CASSYGGEQETQYF; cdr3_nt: TGTGCCAGCAGTTACGGGGGCGAACAAGAGACCCAGTACTTC
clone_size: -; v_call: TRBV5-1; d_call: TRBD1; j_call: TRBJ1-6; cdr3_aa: CASSLIGQGRNSPLHF; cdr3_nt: TGCGCCAGCAGCCTCATCGGACAGGGAAGAAATTCACCCCTCCACTTT
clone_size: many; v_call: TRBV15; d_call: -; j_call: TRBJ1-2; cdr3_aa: CATSRDSQGSYGYTF; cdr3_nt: TGTGCCACCAGCAGAGATTCACAGGGAAGCTATGGCTACACCTTC
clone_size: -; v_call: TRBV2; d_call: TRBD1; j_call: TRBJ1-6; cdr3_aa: CASKEGASYNSPLHF; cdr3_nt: TGTGCCAGCAAGGAGGGGGCCTCCTATAATTCACCCCTCCACTTT
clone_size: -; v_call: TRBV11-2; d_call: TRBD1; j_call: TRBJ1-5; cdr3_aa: CASSLAGGFQPQHF; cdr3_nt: TGTGCCAGCAGCTTAGCAGGGGGCTTTCAGCCCCAGCATTTT
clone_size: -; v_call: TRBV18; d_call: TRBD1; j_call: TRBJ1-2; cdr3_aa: CASSPGTDYYGYTF; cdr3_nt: TGTGCCAGCTCTCCCGGGACAGACTACTATGGCTACACCTTC
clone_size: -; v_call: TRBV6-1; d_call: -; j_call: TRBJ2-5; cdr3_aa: CASATFADEETQYF; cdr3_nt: TGTGCCAGCGCTACGTTTGCGGATGAGGAGACCCAGTACTTC
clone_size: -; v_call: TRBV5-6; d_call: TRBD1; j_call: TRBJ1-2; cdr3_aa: CASSQTGLGGYTF; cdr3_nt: TGTGCCAGCAGCCAGACAGGGCTGGGTGGCTACACCTTC
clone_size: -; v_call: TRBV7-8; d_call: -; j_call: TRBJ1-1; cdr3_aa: CASSSQGYTEAFF; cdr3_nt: TGTGCCAGCAGCTCTCAGGGGTACACTGAAGCTTTCTTT
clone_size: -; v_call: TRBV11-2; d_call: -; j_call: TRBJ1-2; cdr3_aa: CASSLGLISGYTF; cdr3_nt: TGTGCCAGCAGCTTAGGACTTATTAGCGGCTACACCTTC
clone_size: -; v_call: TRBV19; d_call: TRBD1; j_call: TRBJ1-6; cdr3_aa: CATRDRSINSPLHF; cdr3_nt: TGTGCCACCCGGGACAGGTCGATTAATTCACCCCTCCACTTT
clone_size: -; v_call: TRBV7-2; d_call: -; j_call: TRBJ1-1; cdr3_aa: CASSQEISGGEAFF; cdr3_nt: TGTGCCAGCAGCCAGGAGATATCGGGGGGCGAAGCTTTCTTT
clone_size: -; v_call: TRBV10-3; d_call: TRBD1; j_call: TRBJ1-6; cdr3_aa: CAISERDRDSPLHF; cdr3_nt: TGTGCCATCAGTGAAAGGGACAGGGATTCACCCCTCCACTTT
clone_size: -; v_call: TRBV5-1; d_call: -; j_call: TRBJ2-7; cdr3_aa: CASSLDRGGYEQYF; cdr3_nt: TGCGCCAGCAGCTTGGATCGGGGTGGTTACGAGCAGTACTTC
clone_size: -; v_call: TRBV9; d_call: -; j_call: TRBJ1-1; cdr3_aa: CASSVAVGRGTEAFF; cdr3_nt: TGTGCCAGCAGCGTAGCTGTAGGGAGGGGCACTGAAGCTTTCTTT
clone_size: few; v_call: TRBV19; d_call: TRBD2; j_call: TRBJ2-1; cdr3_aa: CASRTSGPYPSYNEQFF; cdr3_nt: TGTGCCAGTCGGACTAGCGGGCCCTACCCCTCCTACAATGAGCAGTTCTTC
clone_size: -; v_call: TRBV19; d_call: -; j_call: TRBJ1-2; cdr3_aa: CASSLMGQRQNYGYTF; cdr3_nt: TGTGCCAGTAGTTTGATGGGGCAAAGACAGAACTATGGCTACACCTTC
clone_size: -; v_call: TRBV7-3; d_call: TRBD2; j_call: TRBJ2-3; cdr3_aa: CASSLGTSGKTGDTQYF; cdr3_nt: TGTGCCAGCAGCCTAGGGACTAGCGGAAAAACAGGAGATACGCAGTATTTT
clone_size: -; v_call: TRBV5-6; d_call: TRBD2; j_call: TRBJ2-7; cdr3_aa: CASSLGLAGIEQYF; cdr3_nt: TGTGCCAGCAGCTTGGGACTAGCGGGGATTGAGCAGTACTTC
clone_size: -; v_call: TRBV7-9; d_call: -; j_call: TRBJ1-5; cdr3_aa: CASSGDSSNQPQHF; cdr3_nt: TGTGCCAGCAGCGGCGACAGCAGCAATCAGCCCCAGCATTTT
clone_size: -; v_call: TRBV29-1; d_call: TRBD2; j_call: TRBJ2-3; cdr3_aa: CSVEISGVGTDTQYF; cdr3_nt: TGCAGCGTTGAAATCAGCGGGGTCGGCACAGATACGCAGTATTTT
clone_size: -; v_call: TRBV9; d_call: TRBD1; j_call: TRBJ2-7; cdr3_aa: CASSALTGAGEQYF; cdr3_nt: TGTGCCAGCAGCGCTCTCACAGGGGCCGGGGAGCAGTACTTC